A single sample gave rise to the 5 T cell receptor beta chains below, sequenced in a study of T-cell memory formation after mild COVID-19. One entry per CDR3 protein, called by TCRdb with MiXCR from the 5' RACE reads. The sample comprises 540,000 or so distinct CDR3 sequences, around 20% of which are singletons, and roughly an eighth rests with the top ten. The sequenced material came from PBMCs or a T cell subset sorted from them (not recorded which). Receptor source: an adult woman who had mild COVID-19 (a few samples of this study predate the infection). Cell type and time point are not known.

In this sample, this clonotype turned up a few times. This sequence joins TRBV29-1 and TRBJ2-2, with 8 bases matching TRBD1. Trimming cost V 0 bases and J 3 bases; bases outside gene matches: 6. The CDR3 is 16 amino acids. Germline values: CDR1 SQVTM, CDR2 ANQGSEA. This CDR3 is CSVEDPDRGHTGELFF. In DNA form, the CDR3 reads TGCAGCGTTGAAGATCCCGACAGGGGTCACACCGGGGAGCTGTTTTTT.

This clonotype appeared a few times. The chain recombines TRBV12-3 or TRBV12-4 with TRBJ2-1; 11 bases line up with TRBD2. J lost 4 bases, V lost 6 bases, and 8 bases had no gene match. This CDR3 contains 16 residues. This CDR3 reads CASSLKTSGVYNEQFF. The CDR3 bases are TGTGCCAGCAGCCTTAAGACTAGCGGGGTTTACAATGAGCAGTTCTTC.

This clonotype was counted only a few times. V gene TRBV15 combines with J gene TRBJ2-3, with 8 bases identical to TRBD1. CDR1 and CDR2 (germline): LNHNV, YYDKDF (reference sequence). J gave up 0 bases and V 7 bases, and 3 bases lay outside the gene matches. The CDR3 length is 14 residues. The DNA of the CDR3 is TGTGCCACCAAAAGGGACAGGAGCACAGATACGCAGTATTTT. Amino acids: CATKRDRSTDTQYF.

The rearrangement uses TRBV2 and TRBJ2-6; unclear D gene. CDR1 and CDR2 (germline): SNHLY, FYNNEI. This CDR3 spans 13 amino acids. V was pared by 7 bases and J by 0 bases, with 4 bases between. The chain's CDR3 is CASMGSGANVLTF. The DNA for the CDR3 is TGTGCCAGCATGGGCTCTGGGGCCAACGTCCTGACTTTC.

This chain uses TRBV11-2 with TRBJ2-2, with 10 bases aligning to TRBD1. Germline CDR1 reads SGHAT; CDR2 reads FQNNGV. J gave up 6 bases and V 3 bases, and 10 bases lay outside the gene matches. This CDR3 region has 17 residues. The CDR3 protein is CASSFLPGQGTAGELFF. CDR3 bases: TGTGCCAGCAGCTTTCTTCCGGGACAGGGGACCGCCGGGGAGCTGTTTTTT.